These 18 T cell receptor beta chains share one sample of origin, sequenced in a study of somatic mutations in cytotoxic T cells in rheumatoid arthritis (dated by TCRdb to 2017 to 2019). The method was the immunoSEQ multiplex PCR assay. As stored in TCRdb, this immuneACCESS dataset retains in-frame rearrangements with V and J assigned. A fraction of the clones does not appear; measured against another copy, unresolved V genes explain less than half of the discrepancy, and the remainder lacks a known reason. The sample has about 23,000 clones on record, around 75% of them singletons. Approximately 10% of the sample comes from the top ten. Material: CD8+ T cells sorted from blood. The receptors here all came from an adult with rheumatoid arthritis.

This chain uses TRBV14 with TRBJ2-7; D unresolved. The CDR3 spans 13 residues. Per the germline V gene, CDR1 is SGHDN and CDR2 is FVKESK. The ends were cut back, 0 bases at V and 5 bases at J, with 8 bases in the middle. CDR3 coding DNA: TGTGCCAGCAGCCAAGACTTGTTCGACGAGCAGTACTTC. Translated: CASSQDLFDEQYF.

This clone appeared a few times. J is TRBJ2-7 and V is TRBV15, with 7 bases aligning to TRBD1. This CDR3 has 16 amino acids. Per germline, CDR1 LNHNV and CDR2 YYDKDF (reference sequence). With V trimmed by 0 bases and J by 3 bases, 8 bases remained unmatched. The CDR3 sequence: CATSRDSGTEIYEQYF. CDR3 nucleotides: TGTGCCACCAGCAGAGATTCCGGGACAGAGATCTACGAGCAGTACTTC.

The V gene is TRBV7-8, the J gene TRBJ2-1; 11 bases fit TRBD2. This CDR3 spans 17 amino acids. Germline CDR1 reads SGHVS; CDR2 reads FQNEAQ. Trimming took 7 bases from V and 3 from J; bases not matched to a gene: 11. CDR3 loop: CASTPNLLAGDYNEQFF. CDR3 in DNA: TGTGCCAGCACCCCGAATCTACTAGCGGGAGACTACAATGAGCAGTTCTTC.

The chain carries TRBV15 and TRBJ1-6; D is undetermined. V gave up 5 bases and J gave up 5 bases, with 16 bases separating them. Germline V lookup: CDR1 LNHNV, CDR2 YYDKDF (reference sequence). The CDR3 is 16 amino acids. Here the CDR3 reads CATSPRTRSDNSPLHF. Here the CDR3 DNA reads TGTGCCACCAGCCCTCGAACGAGGTCGGATAATTCACCCCTCCACTTT.

The CDR3 loop is CASSPLGISGLYEQYF. Written as DNA, the CDR3 is TGTGCCAGCAGCCCCCTCGGGATTAGCGGCCTCTACGAGCAGTACTTC. The chain employs TRBV4-2 and TRBJ2-7, with D perhaps matching TRBD2 (6 bases). Germline lookup yields CDR1 LGHNA and CDR2 YNFKEQ. Trimming pared 4 bases from V and 3 bases from J, leaving 19 bases between. The CDR3 loop spans 16 amino acids.

In its sample, this clone was seen a few times. This chain links TRBV5-5 with TRBJ2-1; D unclear. Trimming took 4 bases from V and 7 from J, leaving 18 bases between them. CDR3 length: 15 amino acids. CDR1 and CDR2 (germline): SGHKS, YYEKEE (reference sequence). CDR3 region: CASSITEVSGNEQFF. The DNA for the CDR3 is TGTGCCAGCAGCATAACAGAAGTGTCCGGGAATGAGCAGTTCTTC.

The chain combines TRBV4-3 with TRBJ2-1; 9 positions match TRBD1. Germline lookup yields CDR1 LGHNA and CDR2 YSLEER. The V segment lost 2 bases and the J segment 5 bases; nucleotides outside the gene matches: 10. The CDR3 is 17 amino acids. As DNA, the CDR3 is TGCGCCAGCAGCCAACAACCCGGGACAGGGATCGACAATGAGCAGTTCTTC. It codes for CASSQQPGTGIDNEQFF.

There are a few counts of this clone. The V call is TRBV15, the J call TRBJ1-3; a weak D match, TRBD1 (6 bases). This CDR3 has 15 amino acids. Germline CDR1 LNHNV, CDR2 YYDKDF (reference sequence). Trimming removed 8 bases at V and 2 bases at J, with 16 bases between. CDR3 sequence (DNA): TGTGCCACCCAAATCACAACAGGGACTGGAAACACCATATATTTT. It yields the protein CATQITTGTGNTIYF.

This clone has only a few counts. This chain uses TRBV27 with TRBJ1-5; D is possibly TRBD1 (5 bases). This CDR3 has 13 amino acids. Trimming removed 3 bases at V and 8 bases at J, with 11 bases between. CDR1 is MNHEY, CDR2 SMNVEV, per germline (reference sequence). This CDR3 reads CASSFQGREPQHF. The CDR3 bases are TGTGCCAGCAGTTTCCAGGGTAGGGAGCCCCAGCATTTT.

CDR3 protein: CASRRFTGGSYNEQFF. The CDR3 coding sequence is TGTGCTAGTCGGAGGTTCACAGGGGGCTCCTACAATGAGCAGTTCTTC. The chain has TRBV12-5 and TRBJ2-1; TRBD1 matches 8 bases. The length of the CDR3 is 16 residues. V shed 8 bases, J shed 0 bases, and the junction held 9 bases outside the gene matches. In germline, CDR1 is LGHNT, CDR2 FRNRAP.

The table lists this clone with a few counts. The rearrangement uses TRBV6-6 and TRBJ2-1; D is tentatively TRBD1 or TRBD2 (5 bases each). CDR3 length: 15 amino acids. Germline values: CDR1 MNHNY, CDR2 SVGAGI (reference sequence). The V gene lost 0 bases and the J gene lost 4 bases, with 10 bases spanning the gap. This CDR3 is CASSYSGTAYNEQFF. CDR3 nucleotides: TGTGCCAGCAGTTACTCCGGGACGGCATACAATGAGCAGTTCTTC.

The V gene is TRBV4-3, the J gene TRBJ1-3; no clear D. Trimming shortened V by 0 bases and J by 10 bases, and 22 bases separated the two germline ends. Germline CDR1 reads LGHNA; CDR2 reads YSLEER. There are 17 residues in the CDR3. CDR3 in amino acids: CASSQDMTFQAPWTIYF. CDR3 DNA sequence: TGCGCCAGCAGCCAAGATATGACTTTCCAGGCTCCGTGGACCATATATTTT.

This sequence joins TRBV14 and TRBJ2-7; TRBD2 matches at 7 bases. This CDR3 has 15 residues. The ends lost 3 bases at V and 0 bases at J; junction bases unmatched: 5. Germline values: CDR1 SGHDN, CDR2 FVKESK. The CDR3 loop is CASSQAGVNSYEQYF. The CDR3 DNA reads TGTGCCAGCAGCCAGGCGGGAGTGAACTCCTACGAGCAGTACTTC.

This rearrangement joins TRBV19 to TRBJ1-1, with D perhaps matching TRBD1 (5 bases). The CDR3 has 14 residues. Trimming shortened V by 6 bases and J by 1 base, and 12 bases separated the two germline ends. The germline gives CDR1 LNHDA, CDR2 SQIVND (reference sequence). The CDR3 DNA is TGTGCCAGTAGATCGGGACCGCCGAACACTGAAGCTTTCTTT. Translating gives CASRSGPPNTEAFF.

This clone was seen a single time. The chain links TRBV13 to TRBJ2-7; unclear D gene. Germline-derived CDR1 and CDR2 are PRHDT and FYEKMQ (reference sequence). CDR3 size: 16 residues. With 4 bases removed from V and 1 base from J, the gap between germline ends came to 17 bases. The CDR3 DNA reads as TGTGCCAGCAGCTCTTCGTCGATTCCCTTTTCCTACGAGCAGTACTTC. Its protein product is CASSSSSIPFSYEQYF.

This clone came up a few times. At one of its ends the junction is not consistent with the germline gene, which may arise from a read error. The rearrangement uses TRBV2 and TRBJ1-5; 7 bases are a match to TRBD1. This CDR3 is built from 15 residues. Germline values: CDR1 SNHLY, CDR2 FYNNEI. CDR3 bases: TGTGCCAGCAGAGAAGGGACAGCAATCAATCAGCCCCAGCATTTT. It encodes CASREGTAINQPQHF.

The chain links TRBV6-5 to TRBJ2-5; the D call may be TRBD1 or TRBD2 (6 bases each). The V gene lost 2 bases and the J gene lost 5 bases, with 9 bases spanning the gap. CDR1 is MNHEY, CDR2 SVGAGI, per germline. The CDR3 has 13 residues. The CDR3 loop reads CASSYGGPETQYF. The CDR3 region has the DNA TGTGCCAGCAGTTACGGGGGGCCGGAGACCCAGTACTTC.

V usage is TRBV4-3 and J usage is TRBJ1-6; a possible D gene is TRBD1 (6 bases). Germline assignment: CDR1 LGHNA and CDR2 YSLEER. Trimming shortened V by 0 bases and J by 7 bases, and 10 bases separated the two germline ends. There are 15 residues in the CDR3. CDR3 in amino acids: CASSQEQGTNSPLHF. CDR3 bases: TGCGCCAGCAGCCAAGAGCAGGGGACGAATTCACCCCTCCACTTT.